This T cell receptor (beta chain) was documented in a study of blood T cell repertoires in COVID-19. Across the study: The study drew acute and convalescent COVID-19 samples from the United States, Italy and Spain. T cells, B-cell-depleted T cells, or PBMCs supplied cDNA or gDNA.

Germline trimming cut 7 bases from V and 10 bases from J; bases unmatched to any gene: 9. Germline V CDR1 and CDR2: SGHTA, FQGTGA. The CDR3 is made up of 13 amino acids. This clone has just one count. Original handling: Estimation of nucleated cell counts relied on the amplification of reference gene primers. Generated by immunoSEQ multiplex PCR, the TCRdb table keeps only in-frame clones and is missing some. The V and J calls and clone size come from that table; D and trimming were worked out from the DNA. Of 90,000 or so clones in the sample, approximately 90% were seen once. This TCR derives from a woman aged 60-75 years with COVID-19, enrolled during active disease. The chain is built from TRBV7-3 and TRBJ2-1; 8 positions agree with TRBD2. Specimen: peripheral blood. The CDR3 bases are TGTGCCAGCAAGGATAGCGGGGAAACAGAGCAGTTCTTC. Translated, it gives CASKDSGETEQFF.